This entry lists 16 T cell receptor beta chains sequenced from one sample in a study of shared clonotypes between healthy human individuals (dated by TCRdb to about 2020). For the CD8 naive samples, CD45RO-negative cells were positively selected for CCR7, yielding a CD45RA+CCR7+ population from which TemRA cells were excluded. Libraries were made using the immunoSEQ multiplex PCR assay. Drawn from immuneACCESS, this table holds only the in-frame rearrangements with V and J called that TCRdb kept. Clones are partly lost; checked studies trace under half to an unresolved V gene and leave the rest unexplained. Counted in this sample were roughly 2,000,000 clones; over 85% of them appeared once. In total, the top ten clones hold around 1.7% of the sample. Source material: naive CD8+ T cells from PBMCs. The cell subset or site label on this specimen signifies: CD45RA+CCR7+. These receptors all stem from a young man in good health. Some clones in this sample may be carry-over from other donors' samples.

CDR3 in amino acids: CSVGPLAGGQGNEQFF. In nucleotides, the CDR3 is TGCAGCGTAGGTCCTCTAGCGGGAGGACAGGGGAATGAGCAGTTCTTC. This sequence joins TRBV29-1 and TRBJ2-1; 11 bases agree with TRBD2. There are 16 residues in the CDR3. The V gene's germline CDR1 is SQVTM and CDR2 ANQGSEA. Germline trimming cut 6 bases from V and 7 bases from J; bases unmatched to any gene: 14.

With regard to this clone: The identical CDR3 is also encoded by other nucleotide sequences in the sample. This sequence joins TRBV9 and TRBJ2-1; D is perhaps TRBD2 (5 bases). Trimming removed 0 bases at V and 7 bases at J, with 8 bases between. This CDR3 region has 13 residues. Germline values: CDR1 SGDLS, CDR2 YYNGEE. Here the CDR3 DNA reads TGTGCCAGCAGCGTAGCTCGCGGGAATGAGCAGTTCTTC. It codes for CASSVARGNEQFF.

This chain joins TRBV9 and TRBJ2-3; 11 bases match TRBD2. With V trimmed by 3 bases and J by 5 bases, 8 bases remained unmatched. The CDR3 runs to 16 residues. Germline CDR1 and CDR2: SGDLS and YYNGEE. This chain's CDR3 is CASSDGTSGMRDTQYF. The CDR3 DNA is TGTGCCAGCAGCGACGGGACTAGCGGAATGAGAGATACGCAGTATTTT. Full variable domain (missing parts from reference TRBV9 and TRBJ2-3): DSGVTQTPKHLITATGQRVTLRCSPRSGDLSVYWYQQSLDQGLQFLIQYYNGEERAKGNILERFSAQQFPDLHSELNLSSLELGDSALYFCASSDGTSGMRDTQYFGPGTRLTVL.

This clone was detected once. The V gene is TRBV28, the J gene TRBJ1-2, with TRBD1 matching over 10 bases. CDR1 and CDR2 (germline): MDHEN, SYDVKM. With V trimmed by 3 bases and J by 6 bases, 4 bases remained unmatched. CDR3 size: 14 residues. CDR3 region: CASSFFGTGDGYTF. The CDR3 region has the DNA TGTGCCAGCAGTTTCTTCGGGACAGGGGATGGCTACACCTTC.

This clone appeared a single time. The chain employs TRBV27 and TRBJ1-2, with D perhaps TRBD1 (5 bases). Trimming shortened V by 5 bases and J by 3 bases, and 13 bases separated the two germline ends. The V gene's germline CDR1 is MNHEY and CDR2 SMNVEV (reference sequence). This CDR3 comprises 14 residues. This CDR3 is CASSTGGAHYGYTF. CDR3 DNA: TGTGCCAGCAGTACAGGTGGGGCGCACTATGGCTACACCTTC.

DNA for the CDR3: TGTGCCAGCAGTTTAATAGGAGAACTGGTTCAGCCCCAGCATTTT. Translating gives CASSLIGELVQPQHF. The gene calls are TRBV28 and TRBJ1-5; D gene unclear. V was pared by 2 bases and J by 6 bases, with 14 bases between. Per the germline V gene, CDR1 is MDHEN and CDR2 is SYDVKM. The CDR3 covers 15 residues.

V is TRBV2 and J is TRBJ2-7, with 10 bases aligning to TRBD2. J lost 6 bases, V lost 5 bases, and 16 bases had no gene match. This CDR3 has 17 residues. The germline gives CDR1 SNHLY, CDR2 FYNNEI. CDR3 in amino acids: CASSKREGEIFRGEQYF. CDR3 DNA sequence: TGTGCCAGCAGTAAGCGGGAGGGAGAGATTTTTCGAGGCGAGCAGTACTTC.

The rearrangement links TRBV5-4 to TRBJ2-7; 8 positions match TRBD2. The germline V gene encodes CDR1 SGHNT and CDR2 YYREEE (reference sequence). This CDR3 has 18 residues. J gave up 3 bases and V 4 bases, and 18 bases lay outside the gene matches. The CDR3 region is CASSHTGGAYPFFYEQYF. CDR3 DNA sequence: TGTGCCAGCAGCCATACGGGAGGGGCCTACCCCTTTTTCTACGAGCAGTACTTC.

The rearrangement links TRBV27 to TRBJ2-7; D perhaps matches TRBD1 (5 bases). V lost 2 bases and J 5 bases, leaving 22 bases between the germline ends. This CDR3 is 17 amino acids long. Per the germline V gene, CDR1 is MNHEY and CDR2 is SMNVEV (reference sequence). The CDR3 bases are TGTGCCAGCAGTTTAGGTAGCAGGAGACAGCCTACGAACGAGCAGTACTTC. Its translation is CASSLGSRRQPTNEQYF.

The chain uses TRBV30 and TRBJ2-2; D is unclear. Trimming removed 3 bases from V and 7 bases from J, with 15 bases in between. The CDR3 extends over 14 amino acids. Germline loops: CDR1 GTSNPN, CDR2 SVGIG (reference sequence). The CDR3 reads CAWSKSLGLGELFF. The DNA of the CDR3 is TGTGCCTGGAGCAAAAGCCTGGGTCTCGGGGAGCTGTTTTTT.

The chain is built from TRBV9 and TRBJ2-2; 11 nucleotides agree with TRBD2. Germline trimming cut 2 bases from V and 3 bases from J; bases unmatched to any gene: 3. CDR1 and CDR2 from the germline V gene are SGDLS and YYNGEE. The CDR3 loop spans 16 amino acids. The CDR3 region is CASSVSGRADTGELFF. The CDR3 nucleotides read TGTGCCAGCAGCGTTAGCGGGAGGGCCGACACCGGGGAGCTGTTTTTT.

The chain is built from TRBV9 and TRBJ1-1, with 9 bases aligning to TRBD1. The CDR3 contains 15 residues. Germline trimming cut 5 bases from V and 1 base from J; bases unmatched to any gene: 6. CDR1 and CDR2 (germline): SGDLS, YYNGEE. The CDR3 reads CASRPGTGTNTEAFF. The CDR3 nucleotides are TGTGCCAGCAGGCCCGGGACAGGGACGAACACTGAAGCTTTCTTT.

In this sample, this clone turned up a few times. This chain joins TRBV11-2 and TRBJ2-3; TRBD2 aligns across 11 bases. CDR1 SGHAT and CDR2 FQNNGV come from the germline V gene. This CDR3 region has 15 residues. V gave up 5 bases and J gave up 6 bases; unmatched junction bases: 7. CDR3 nucleotides: TGTGCCAGCAGCCAACGGACTAGCGGGCCCGATACGCAGTATTTT. The encoded protein is CASSQRTSGPDTQYF. The complete variable domain, with remaining parts taken from reference TRBV11-2 and TRBJ2-3, reads EAGVAQSPRYKIIEKRQSVAFWCNPISGHATLYWYQQILGQGPKLLIQFQNNGVVDDSQLPKDRFSAERLKGVDSTLKIQPAKLEDSAVYLCASSQRTSGPDTQYFGPGTRLTVL.

This chain connects TRBV4-3 to TRBJ2-4; possibly TRBD1 for D (6 bases). V lost 1 base to trimming and J lost 0 bases, with 16 bases between them. Germline CDR1 and CDR2: LGHNA and YSLEER. CDR3 length: 18 residues. The CDR3 is CASSQGGLGALAKNIQYF. The CDR3 DNA reads TGCGCCAGCAGCCAAGGGGGCCTGGGGGCCCTAGCCAAAAACATTCAGTACTTC.

The chain is built from TRBV4-1 and TRBJ2-7; D uncertain. Germline lookup yields CDR1 MGHRA and CDR2 YSYEKL. The V end was cut by 0 bases, the J end by 4 bases, with 10 bases between. The CDR3 contains 14 residues. The CDR3 here is CASSQDEEGYEQYF. CDR3 nucleotides: TGCGCCAGCAGCCAAGACGAGGAAGGGTACGAGCAGTACTTC.

The chain couples TRBV6-1 to TRBJ2-1; tentative D call: TRBD2 (6 bases). Trimming cost V 4 bases and J 0 bases, with 13 bases left between them. This CDR3 spans 16 amino acids. Germline-derived CDR1 and CDR2 are MNHNS and SASEGT. CDR3: CASSGGTRSSYNEQFF. Written as DNA, the CDR3 is TGTGCCAGCAGTGGTGGGACTCGGAGCTCCTACAATGAGCAGTTCTTC.